The source of this TCR beta chain is a study of T cell responses to AZD1222 COVID-19 vaccine (dated by TCRdb to the early 2020s). About the investigation overall: AZD1222 recipients with second doses at about 4 weeks or about 12 weeks were pooled, because spike-specific TCR depth and breadth did not differ between schedules. A total of about 240 trial participants underwent TCR sequencing, of whom some 210 received two doses of AZD1222 and some 26 received two doses of the MenACWY control vaccine. Trial participants were enrolled by age into subgroups of 18-55, 56-69 and 70-plus years, and roughly 150, 30 and 60 TCR-sequenced participants, respectively, were included in these subgroups. The full study reports these points: The vaccine-associated CD4 TCRs covered the entire spike protein, and the dominant responses fell in regions 160-218 and 743-854. Nearly half of unique spike-specific TCRs reportedly recognized epitopes outside regions mutated in the B.1.351 and B.1.1.7 variants. Participants were mostly white British and included more females than males, and it was suggested by the authors that clonal diversity may have been underestimated. Because no day 14 peak-response samples were available, the repertoires could be characterized only after the peak T cell response. After two AZD1222 doses, both the breadth and the depth of spike-specific TCRs were significantly higher than at day 0 and than in MenACWY recipients. In the small 56-69-year group, the increase in depth fell short of significance, most likely because of low power. Conclusions about previously exposed vaccinees are limited because only six or seven AZD1222 recipients were SARS-CoV-2 seropositive at baseline.

This sample's time point label indicates: baseline before first vaccination. Vaccinee samples were obtained from the UK trials COV001 and COV002, which included a single-blind randomized controlled phase 2/3 trial of AZD1222 (ChAdOx1 nCoV-19) in healthy adults. For TCRbeta chain sequencing, PBMC samples from trial participants were taken at day 0 and at day 28 after the second dose. From the germline V gene (reference sequence), CDR1 is LGHDT and CDR2 is YNNKEL. The cysteine opens and the phenylalanine closes a CDR3 of 14 amino acids. CDR3 DNA only is kept here, 42 bases in frame from base 1. V is cut by 0 bases and J by 4 bases, and the space between the germline ends is 9 bases. The CDR3 regions of human TCRbeta chains were analyzed by immunosequencing. Per the source publication's procedure: Repertoire TCRs were matched against a reference library of SARS-CoV-2-specific TCRs generated with the MIRA antigen-specificity platform. Breadth was defined as the fraction of unique TCRs that were SARS-CoV-2-associated. Depth was defined as the fraction of total T cells that were SARS-CoV-2-associated. Using the MIRA data, each spike-specific TCR was assigned both to the spike region to which the TCR was reactive and to a CD4 or CD8 class. Log10-transformed breadth and depth values were compared by one-way ANOVA with Sidak's multiple comparisons tests. TCRdb took this table from immuneACCESS and kept in-frame rearrangements with V and J called. Such tables lack part of the clones; where checked against another copy, unresolved V genes explain under half of the gap, and the rest is unexplained. V, J and clone size are those of that table, while D and trimming were read from the DNA. This sample is represented by about 93,000 clones; over 75% of them were singletons. 15% to 20% of the sample is held by the ten biggest clonotypes.

Comments on this clone: No antigen is known for it. Base qualities are missing; no much larger clone stands one base away.

Sequenced here: peripheral blood, sampled on day 0 of AZD1222 vaccination. The rearranged segments are TRBV3-1 (or the pseudogene TRBV3-2) and TRBJ1-1, with no confident D gene call. This TCR was recovered from an adult in good health. The DNA sequence is as follows: TGTGCCAGCAGCCAAGATATTGGGTTCACTGAAGCTTTCTTT. Its protein reads: CASSQDIGFTEAFF.